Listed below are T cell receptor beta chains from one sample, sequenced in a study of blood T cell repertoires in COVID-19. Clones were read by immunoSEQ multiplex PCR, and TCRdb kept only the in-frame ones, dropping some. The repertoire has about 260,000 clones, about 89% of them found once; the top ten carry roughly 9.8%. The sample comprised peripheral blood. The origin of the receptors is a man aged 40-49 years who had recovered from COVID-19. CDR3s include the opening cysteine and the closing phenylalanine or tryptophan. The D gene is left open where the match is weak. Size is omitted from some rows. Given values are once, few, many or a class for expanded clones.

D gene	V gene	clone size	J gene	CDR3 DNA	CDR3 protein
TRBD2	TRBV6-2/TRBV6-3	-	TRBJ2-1	TGTGCCAGCAGTCCGAAGGGACTAGGATACAATGAGCAGTTCTTC	CASSPKGLGYNEQFF
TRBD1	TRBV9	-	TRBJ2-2	TGTGCCAGCGGAAGGGACAGGGTCCGGCCGGGCACCGGGGAGCTGTTTTTT	CASGRDRVRPGTGELFF
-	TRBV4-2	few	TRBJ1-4	TGTGCCAGCAGCCAAGGACGGACAACTCCTAATGAAAAACTGTTTTTT	CASSQGRTTPNEKLFF
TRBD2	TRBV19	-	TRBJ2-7	TGTGCCAGTAGTATTGTAGCGGGGGACACCTACGAGCAGTACTTC	CASSIVAGDTYEQYF
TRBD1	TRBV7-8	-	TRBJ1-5	TGTGCCAGCAGCCGAGGGACAGGTTACAATCAGCCCCAGCATTTT	CASSRGTGYNQPQHF
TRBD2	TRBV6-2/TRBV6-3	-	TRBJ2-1	TGTGCCAGCAGCTCAGGCGGGGGGGCTTACAATGAGCAGTTCTTC	CASSSGGGAYNEQFF
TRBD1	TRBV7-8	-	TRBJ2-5	TGTGCCAGCAGCTCTGACAGGGCCCAAGAGACCCAGTACTTC	CASSSDRAQETQYF
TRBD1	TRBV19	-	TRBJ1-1	TGTGCCAGTAGTAGACAGGGGGCTACGGCTGAAGCTTTCTTT	CASSRQGATAEAFF
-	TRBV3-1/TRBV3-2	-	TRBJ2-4	TGTGCCAGCAGCCAAGGTGGACACCTCTTAAAAAACATTCAGTACTTC	CASSQGGHLLKNIQYF
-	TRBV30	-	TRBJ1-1	TGTGCCTGGAGTGTAGGGGGTAGGGTCACTGAAGCTTTCTTT	CAWSVGGRVTEAFF
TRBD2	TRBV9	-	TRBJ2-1	TGTGCCAGCAGCCCTCTAGCGGGGGGTCAGAGTGAGCAGTTCTTC	CASSPLAGGQSEQFF
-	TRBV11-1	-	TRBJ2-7	TGTGCCAGCAGCCCCGCACAGGGACCCTTCTACGAGCAGTACTTC	CASSPAQGPFYEQYF
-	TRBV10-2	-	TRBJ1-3	TGCGCCAGCAGTCTAAGCCCTACCGGGAGCTCTGGAAACACCATATATTTT	CASSLSPTGSSGNTIYF